This TCR beta chain was retrieved from a study of OX40 agonist ivuxolimab in advanced cancers. Notes on the research overall: The costimulatory receptor OX40 (CD134) was targeted by ivuxolimab, a fully human IgG2 agonistic monoclonal antibody. Partial responses occurred in three dose-escalation patients, of whom one had hepatocellular carcinoma and two had cutaneous melanoma. The paper covers the monotherapy dose-escalation part of the phase I ivuxolimab trial, which included N of about 56 patients. Intravenous ivuxolimab was administered to patients every 2 weeks at six dose levels: 0.01, 0.1, 0.3, 1.5, 3 and 10 mg/kg. Among the approximately 50 dose-escalation patients, around 20 had hepatocellular carcinoma, 15 or so melanoma, 9 renal cell carcinoma and 9 head and neck cancer. Prior anti-PD-1, anti-PD-L1 or anti-CTLA-4 therapy was permitted, and 40% of dose-escalation patients had received checkpoint inhibitors. Peripheral TCRbeta sequencing was intended to test whether TCR sequence diversity was altered and clonal T-cell expansion was caused by ivuxolimab. A male proportion of 75% to 85% and a mean age of roughly 58 years, ranging from roughly 20 to 80, were recorded for the dose-escalation cohort. The study at large found these results: Low levels of normalized T-cell clonal expansion were also shown by some nonresponding patients. At doses of 0.1 to 3.0 mg/kg, clonal expansion of both CD4+ and CD8+ blood T cells was observed from baseline to week 6. On average, CD8+ T cells showed more expanded clones than CD4+ T cells after ivuxolimab. In the 0.1-3.0 mg/kg groups, partial responders had among the lowest normalized peripheral clonal expansion, particularly in CD8+ T cells. Antigen specificity was not determined for the clonally expanded peripheral T cells.

Genomic DNA was isolated from the sorted cells so that the TCRbeta CDR3 region could be sequenced. The immunoSEQ Assay was used to sequence the TCRbeta CDR3 regions. TCRdb retrieved this table from immuneACCESS and kept in-frame rearrangements only. Not all clones are present; in checked studies, unresolved V genes account for under half, and no reason is known for the remainder. Recorded for this sample are 60,000 to 100,000 clones; around 92% of them occurred a single time. The ten largest clones take up approximately 0.5% of the sample. In the case of this clone: There is no known antigen for this receptor. Qualities for individual bases were not recorded, and no much larger clone is one base off.

Compared with germline, V lacks 5 bases and J lacks 5 bases; bases without a gene match: 7. From its cysteine to its phenylalanine, the CDR3 spans 14 amino acids. The only DNA kept is the CDR3, 42 bases in frame from the first base. CDR1 LNHDA and CDR2 SQIVND were looked up in the germline V gene (reference sequence). The trial excluded patients who had a history of autoimmune disease or were on systemic immunosuppression. Peripheral blood for TCR sequencing was drawn from every dose cohort at baseline, at cycle 4 day 1 and at cycle 7 day 1. The samples were taken from a phase I, first-in-human, multicenter, open-label dose-escalation trial of ivuxolimab. Adults with locally advanced or metastatic melanoma, renal cell carcinoma, hepatocellular carcinoma or head and neck squamous cell carcinoma were enrolled in the trial. Before TCR sequencing, CD4+ and CD8+ T cells were separately sorted from peripheral blood.

This specimen was CD4+ or CD8+ T cells sorted from blood, taken in a trial of the OX40 agonist ivuxolimab. This TCR was recovered from an adult with an advanced solid tumor such as melanoma, head and neck, liver or kidney cancer. Recombination linked TRBV19 to TRBJ1-2; 8 bases in the junction line up with TRBD1. The DNA sequence reads TGTGCCAGTAGTTTTCGGACAGGGAGGTATGGCTACACCTTC. It is translated as CASSFRTGRYGYTF. The CDR3, completed at both ends by the reference TRBV19 and TRBJ1-2 genes, gives the full variable domain DGGITQSPKYLFRKEGQNVTLSCEQNLNHDAMYWYRQDPGQGLRLIYYSQIVNDFQKGDIAEGYSVSREKKESFPLTVTSAQKNPTAFYLCASSFRTGRYGYTFGSGTRLTVV.